Following are 18 T cell receptor beta chains from one sample sequenced in a study of shared clonotypes between healthy human individuals. The repertoire was sequenced with immunoSEQ multiplex PCR; TCRdb's copy has only in-frame clones and lacks some. Of 2 million to 2.5 million clones listed, about nine tenths were seen once; the top ten hold around 0.4%. Sequenced: naive CD4+ T cells from PBMCs. Described subset: CD45RA+ positively selected. The receptor set was obtained from a man between 18 and 29 years old in good health. Some clones in this sample may be carry-over from other donors' samples.

CDR3 sequence reads: CASSQEVGDTQYF. CDR3 nucleotide sequence: TGCGCCAGCAGCCAAGAGGTCGGAGATACGCAGTATTTT. This chain joins TRBV4-3 and TRBJ2-3; D gene ambiguous. CDR1 and CDR2 (germline): LGHNA, YSLEER. The CDR3 is made up of 13 amino acids. Trimming took off 0 bases at V and 5 bases at J, with 6 bases between the two ends.

The rearrangement links TRBV28 to TRBJ1-1; D gene unclear. This CDR3 comprises 13 residues. Trimming took 3 bases from V and 1 from J, leaving 6 bases between them. CDR1 is MDHEN, CDR2 SYDVKM, per germline. The CDR3 here is CASSLKENTEAFF. CDR3 bases: TGTGCCAGCAGTTTGAAGGAGAACACTGAAGCTTTCTTT.

The J gene is TRBJ2-6, the V gene TRBV28, with D perhaps being TRBD1 or TRBD2 (5 bases each). V lost 8 bases, J lost 0 bases, and 17 bases lay in between. The germline CDR1 and CDR2 sequences are MDHEN and SYDVKM. This CDR3 contains 17 residues. The CDR3 coding sequence is TGTGCCAGCGCTCCGGGGCTTTCGGGCTCTGGGGCCAACGTCCTGACTTTC. Residues: CASAPGLSGSGANVLTF.

Worth noting for this clone: Other nucleotide sequences in the sample specify the same CDR3. This chain joins TRBV5-1 and TRBJ1-1, with a weak D call TRBD1 (6 bases). CDR1 and CDR2 from the germline V gene are SGHRS and YFSETQ. This CDR3 has 14 amino acids. The V and J ends lost 4 bases and 2 bases respectively, with 12 bases between them. Here the CDR3 reads CASSLGQPNTEAFF. CDR3 sequence (DNA): TGCGCCAGCAGCCTAGGACAGCCCAACACTGAAGCTTTCTTT.

This chain uses TRBV18 with TRBJ1-1; D is unresolved. The CDR3 is made up of 16 amino acids. Per the germline V gene, CDR1 is KGHSH and CDR2 is LQKENI. V was pared by 6 bases and J by 3 bases, with 20 bases between. Here the CDR3 DNA reads TGTGCCAGCTCTTACCTCGGGCCGAGATCTGACACTGAAGCTTTCTTT. As protein: CASSYLGPRSDTEAFF.

The chain links TRBV25-1 to TRBJ1-1; 7 nucleotides agree with TRBD1. The V segment lost 8 bases and the J segment 9 bases; nucleotides outside the gene matches: 12. This CDR3 is built from 13 residues. Germline-derived CDR1 and CDR2 are MGHDK and SYGVNS. The CDR3 region has the DNA TGTGCCAGCCTACCTCCGGGACAGTCAAAAGCTTTCTTT. This codes for CASLPPGQSKAFF.

A word on this clone: Other DNA sequences in the same sample also yield this CDR3. V is TRBV5-4 and J is TRBJ2-3; D is uncertain. CDR1 is SGHNT, CDR2 YYREEE, per germline (reference sequence). The CDR3 covers 12 residues. The V and J ends lost 1 base and 2 bases respectively, with 2 bases between them. The CDR3: CASSLTTDTQYF. The CDR3, as DNA: TGTGCCAGCAGCTTGACCACAGATACGCAGTATTTT. The full variable domain, with the rest looked up from reference TRBV5-4 and TRBJ2-3, is ETGVTQSPTHLIKTRGQQVTLRCSSQSGHNTVSWYQQALGQGPQFIFQYYREEENGRGNFPPRFSGLQFPNYSSELNVNALELDDSALYLCASSLTTDTQYFGPGTRLTVL.

This chain joins TRBV5-1 and TRBJ2-1; unclear D gene. CDR1 and CDR2 from the germline V gene are SGHRS and YFSETQ. The V gene lost 1 base and the J gene lost 2 bases, with 13 bases spanning the gap. The CDR3 length is 16 residues. Written as DNA, the CDR3 is TGCGCCAGCAGCTTGTATAGCACTAACGCCTACAATGAGCAGTTCTTC. Protein product: CASSLYSTNAYNEQFF.

The J gene is TRBJ2-1, the V gene TRBV7-3, with D possibly TRBD2 on 6 matching bases. The ends were cut back, 5 bases at V and 9 bases at J, with 14 bases in the middle. This CDR3 comprises 13 residues. CDR1 SGHTA and CDR2 FQGTGA come from the germline V gene. The CDR3 DNA is TGTGCCAGCAGCACAAAAACTAGCAGTGAGCAGTTCTTC. Protein: CASSTKTSSEQFF. Full variable domain (missing parts from reference TRBV7-3 and TRBJ2-1): GAGVSQTPSNKVTEKGKYVELRCDPISGHTALYWYRQSLGQGPEFLIYFQGTGAADDSGLPNDRFFAVRPEGSVSTLKIQRTERGDSAVYLCASSTKTSSEQFFGPGTRLTVL.

This clone was picked up one time. The rearrangement uses TRBV5-4 and TRBJ1-5; D possibly corresponds to TRBD1 (5 bases). The CDR3 is 15 residues long. V gave up 1 base and J gave up 4 bases, with 12 bases separating them. Looked up from germline, CDR1 is SGHNT and CDR2 is YYREEE (reference sequence). CDR3 nucleotide sequence: TGTGCCAGCAGCTTGTTTGGGGGGGGGAATCAGCCCCAGCATTTT. This codes for CASSLFGGGNQPQHF.

The rearrangement uses TRBV5-1 and TRBJ1-1; D is possibly TRBD1 (5 bases). Trimming removed 0 bases from V and 0 bases from J, with 15 bases in between. The CDR3 covers 17 residues. CDR1 is SGHRS, CDR2 YFSETQ, per germline. The chain's CDR3 is CASSLVPMEGMNTEAFF. CDR3 DNA sequence: TGCGCCAGCAGCTTGGTACCCATGGAGGGGATGAACACTGAAGCTTTCTTT.

This clone showed up just a few times. The chain couples TRBV10-3 to TRBJ1-1; D possibly corresponds to TRBD1 (6 bases). The CDR3 is made up of 18 amino acids. Trimming shortened V by 0 bases and J by 1 base, and 18 bases separated the two germline ends. Per the germline V gene, CDR1 is ENHRY and CDR2 is SYGVKD. The CDR3 protein is CAISESPTRQARNTEAFF. CDR3 nucleotides: TGTGCCATCAGTGAGTCGCCAACACGACAGGCTAGGAACACTGAAGCTTTCTTT.

As to this clone: In the same sample, other DNA sequences code for this CDR3. The chain is built from TRBV28 and TRBJ2-7, with unresolved D. The V gene's germline CDR1 is MDHEN and CDR2 SYDVKM. This CDR3 contains 12 residues. V shed 5 bases and J shed 4 bases, with 9 bases lying between them. The CDR3 here is CASSPRIYEQYF. As DNA, the CDR3 is TGTGCCAGCAGTCCACGAATTTACGAGCAGTACTTC.

This chain connects TRBV7-9 to TRBJ1-5; no firm D call. This CDR3 region has 14 residues. Trimming took off 5 bases at V and 2 bases at J, with 10 bases between the two ends. Germline CDR1 is SEHNR and CDR2 is FQNEAQ (reference sequence). The CDR3 DNA follows: TGTGCCAGCAGCGGAGAGGCAGGCAATCAGCCCCAGCATTTT. Its translation: CASSGEAGNQPQHF.

The CDR3 coding sequence is TGTGCCAGTAGTAGTCTCCGGACTAGTGCAGATACGCAGTATTTT. It specifies CASSSLRTSADTQYF. This sequence joins TRBV19 and TRBJ2-3; 7 nucleotides align to TRBD2. V gave up 4 bases and J gave up 4 bases; unmatched junction bases: 8. Germline V gene lookup returns CDR1 LNHDA and CDR2 SQIVND (reference sequence). CDR3 length: 15 amino acids.

The V gene is TRBV30, the J gene TRBJ2-1; TRBD2 matches at 11 bases. Trimming at V came to 5 bases and at J to 9 bases, leaving 9 bases not matched to a gene. The length of the CDR3 is 14 residues. Germline V gene sequence: CDR1 GTSNPN, CDR2 SVGIG (reference sequence). The CDR3 reads CAWQRLAGGVEQFF. CDR3 DNA sequence: TGTGCCTGGCAAAGGCTAGCGGGGGGAGTTGAGCAGTTCTTC.

Comments on this clone: Other DNA sequences from this sample encode an identical CDR3 as well. The rearrangement joins TRBV29-1 to TRBJ1-1; no firm D call. V dropped 2 bases and J dropped 0 bases, with 7 bases sitting between them. Germline CDR1 SQVTM, CDR2 ANQGSEA. The CDR3 is made up of 13 amino acids. The CDR3, as DNA: TGCAGCGTTGAACGGTCGATGAACACTGAAGCTTTCTTT. Amino acid sequence: CSVERSMNTEAFF. Variable domain in full (rest from reference TRBV29-1 and TRBJ1-1): SAVISQKPSRDICQRGTSLTIQCQVDSQVTMMFWYRQQPGQSLTLIATANQGSEATYESGFVIDKFPISRPNLTFSTLTVSNMSPEDSSIYLCSVERSMNTEAFFGQGTRLTVV.

The gene calls are TRBV2 and TRBJ2-7; 10 bases are shared with TRBD1. Trimming removed 9 bases from V and 5 bases from J; junction bases left unmatched: 10. From germline, CDR1 is SNHLY and CDR2 FYNNEI. CDR3 size: 14 residues. The CDR3 DNA reads as TGTGCCAGTTACCCGGGACAGGGGTTCCACGAGCAGTACTTC. Its translation is CASYPGQGFHEQYF.